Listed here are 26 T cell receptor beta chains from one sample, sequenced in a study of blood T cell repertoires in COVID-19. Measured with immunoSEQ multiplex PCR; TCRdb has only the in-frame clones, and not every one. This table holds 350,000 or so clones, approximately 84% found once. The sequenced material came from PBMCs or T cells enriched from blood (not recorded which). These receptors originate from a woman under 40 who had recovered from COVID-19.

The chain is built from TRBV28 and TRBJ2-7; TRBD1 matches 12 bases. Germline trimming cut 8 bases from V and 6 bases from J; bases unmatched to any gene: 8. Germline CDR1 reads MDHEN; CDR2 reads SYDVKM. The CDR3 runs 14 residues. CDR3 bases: TGTGCCAGCGGGACAGGGGGCGGAACGGGCGAGCAGTACTTC. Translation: CASGTGGGTGEQYF.

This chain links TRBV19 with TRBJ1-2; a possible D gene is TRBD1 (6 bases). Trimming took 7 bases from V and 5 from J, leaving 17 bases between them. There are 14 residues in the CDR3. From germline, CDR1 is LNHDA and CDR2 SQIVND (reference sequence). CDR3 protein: CASTPTGREYGYTF. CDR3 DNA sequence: TGTGCCAGTACCCCCACAGGGAGGGAATATGGCTACACCTTC.

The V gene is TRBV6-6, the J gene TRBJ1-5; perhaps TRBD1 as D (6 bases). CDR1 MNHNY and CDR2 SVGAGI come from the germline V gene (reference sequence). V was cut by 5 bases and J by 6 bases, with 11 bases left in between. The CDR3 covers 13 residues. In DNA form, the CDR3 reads TGTGCCAGCAGTCCGGACAGACCTCAGCCCCAGCATTTT. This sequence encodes CASSPDRPQPQHF.

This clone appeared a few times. Here the CDR3 reads CASSVSQGDGGEQYF. The CDR3 coding sequence is TGTGCCAGCAGTGTCTCCCAGGGGGACGGAGGGGAGCAGTACTTC. The rearrangement links TRBV2 to TRBJ2-7; a possible D gene is TRBD1 (7 bases). From germline, CDR1 is SNHLY and CDR2 FYNNEI. The germline V and J ends were trimmed by 4 bases and 7 bases, with 20 bases remaining between them. The CDR3 extends over 15 amino acids.

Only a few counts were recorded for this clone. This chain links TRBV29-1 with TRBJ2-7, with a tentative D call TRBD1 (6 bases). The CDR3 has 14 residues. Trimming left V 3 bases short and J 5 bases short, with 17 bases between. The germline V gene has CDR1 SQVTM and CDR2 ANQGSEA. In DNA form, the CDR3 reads TGCAGCGTTGAGAGTAGGGCAGGGGTGGACGAGCAGTACTTC. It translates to CSVESRAGVDEQYF.

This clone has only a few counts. The CDR3 DNA follows: TGTGCCAGCAGGGAGGGGGGGGTGTCTCAGCCCCAGCATTTT. Protein sequence: CASREGGVSQPQHF. The gene calls are TRBV6-5 and TRBJ1-5; D is possibly TRBD1 (6 bases). CDR3 length equals 14 residues. V lost 6 bases, J lost 6 bases, and 15 bases lay in between. CDR1 MNHEY and CDR2 SVGAGI come from the germline V gene.

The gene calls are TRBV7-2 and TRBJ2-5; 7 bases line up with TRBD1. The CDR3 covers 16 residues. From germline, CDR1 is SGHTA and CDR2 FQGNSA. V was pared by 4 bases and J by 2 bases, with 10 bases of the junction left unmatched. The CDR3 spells CASSSRQGRDQETQYF. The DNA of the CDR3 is TGTGCCAGCAGCTCAAGACAGGGTAGGGATCAAGAGACCCAGTACTTC.

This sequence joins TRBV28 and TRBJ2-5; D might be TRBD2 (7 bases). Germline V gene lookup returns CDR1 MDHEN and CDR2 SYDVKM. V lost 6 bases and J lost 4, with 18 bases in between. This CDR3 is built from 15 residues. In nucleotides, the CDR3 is TGTGCCAGCAGCACTTTCGGGGGGCCAATAGAGACCCAGTACTTC. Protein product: CASSTFGGPIETQYF.

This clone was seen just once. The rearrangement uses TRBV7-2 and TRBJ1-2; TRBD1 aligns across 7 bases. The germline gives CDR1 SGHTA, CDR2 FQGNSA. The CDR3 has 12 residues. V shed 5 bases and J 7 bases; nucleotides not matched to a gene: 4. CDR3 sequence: CASSQTGSGYTF. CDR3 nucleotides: TGTGCCAGCAGCCAGACAGGGAGTGGCTACACCTTC. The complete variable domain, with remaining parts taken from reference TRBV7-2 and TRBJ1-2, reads GAGVSQSPSNKVTEKGKDVELRCDPISGHTALYWYRQSLGQGLEFLIYFQGNSAPDKSGLPSDRFSAERTGGSVSTLTIQRTQQEDSAVYLCASSQTGSGYTFGSGTRLTVV.

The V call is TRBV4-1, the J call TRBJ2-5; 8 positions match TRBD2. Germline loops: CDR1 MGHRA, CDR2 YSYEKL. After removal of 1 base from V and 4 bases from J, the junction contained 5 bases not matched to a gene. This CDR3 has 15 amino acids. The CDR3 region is CASSQGGGGLETQYF. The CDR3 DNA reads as TGCGCCAGCAGCCAAGGGGGCGGGGGGCTAGAGACCCAGTACTTC.

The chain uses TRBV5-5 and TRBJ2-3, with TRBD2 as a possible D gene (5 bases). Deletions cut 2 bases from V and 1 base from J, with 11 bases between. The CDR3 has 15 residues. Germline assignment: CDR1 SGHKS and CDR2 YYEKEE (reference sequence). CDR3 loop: CASSFLAAGTDTQYF. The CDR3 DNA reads TGTGCCAGCAGCTTTTTAGCAGCGGGCACAGATACGCAGTATTTT.

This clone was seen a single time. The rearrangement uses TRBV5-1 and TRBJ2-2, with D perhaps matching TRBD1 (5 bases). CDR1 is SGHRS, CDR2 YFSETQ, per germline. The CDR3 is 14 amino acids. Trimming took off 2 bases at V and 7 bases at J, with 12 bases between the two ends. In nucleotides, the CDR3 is TGCGCCAGCAGCTTAGGGCAGGGCGGCGGGGAGCTGTTTTTT. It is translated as CASSLGQGGGELFF.

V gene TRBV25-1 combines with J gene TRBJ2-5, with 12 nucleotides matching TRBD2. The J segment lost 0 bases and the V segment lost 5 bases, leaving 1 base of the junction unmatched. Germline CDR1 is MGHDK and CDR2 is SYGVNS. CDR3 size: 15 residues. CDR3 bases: TGTGCCAGCAGTCGACTAGCGGGGGACCAAGAGACCCAGTACTTC. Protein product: CASSRLAGDQETQYF.

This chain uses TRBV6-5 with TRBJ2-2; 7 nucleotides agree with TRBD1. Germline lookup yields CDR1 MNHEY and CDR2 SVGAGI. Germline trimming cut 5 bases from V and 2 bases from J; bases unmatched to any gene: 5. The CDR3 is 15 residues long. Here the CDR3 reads CASSRRQGNTGELFF. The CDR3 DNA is TGTGCCAGCAGTAGGAGACAGGGAAACACCGGGGAGCTGTTTTTT.

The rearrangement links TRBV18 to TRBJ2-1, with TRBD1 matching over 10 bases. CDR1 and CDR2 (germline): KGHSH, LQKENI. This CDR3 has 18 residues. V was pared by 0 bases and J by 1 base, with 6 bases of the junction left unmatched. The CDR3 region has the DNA TGTGCCAGCTCACCACCCAGGACAGGGGGGTCTTCCTACAATGAGCAGTTCTTC. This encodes CASSPPRTGGSSYNEQFF.

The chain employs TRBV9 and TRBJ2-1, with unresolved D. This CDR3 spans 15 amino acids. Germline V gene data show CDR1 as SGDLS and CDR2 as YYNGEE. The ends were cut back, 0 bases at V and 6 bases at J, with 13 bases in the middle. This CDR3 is CASSVGAATPNEQFF. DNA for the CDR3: TGTGCCAGCAGCGTAGGGGCAGCCACCCCCAATGAGCAGTTCTTC.

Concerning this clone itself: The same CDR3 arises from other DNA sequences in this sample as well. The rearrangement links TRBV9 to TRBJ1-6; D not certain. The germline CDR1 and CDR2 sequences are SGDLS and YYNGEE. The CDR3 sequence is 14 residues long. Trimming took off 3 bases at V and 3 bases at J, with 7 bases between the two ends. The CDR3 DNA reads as TGTGCCAGCAGCGGTCGGAGCTATAATTCACCCCTCCACTTT. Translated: CASSGRSYNSPLHF.

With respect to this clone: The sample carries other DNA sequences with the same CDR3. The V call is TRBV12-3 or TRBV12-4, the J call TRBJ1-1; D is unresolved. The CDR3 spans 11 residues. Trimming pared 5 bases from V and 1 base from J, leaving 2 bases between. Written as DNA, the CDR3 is TGTGCCAGCAGTCGGAACACTGAAGCTTTCTTT. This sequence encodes CASSRNTEAFF.

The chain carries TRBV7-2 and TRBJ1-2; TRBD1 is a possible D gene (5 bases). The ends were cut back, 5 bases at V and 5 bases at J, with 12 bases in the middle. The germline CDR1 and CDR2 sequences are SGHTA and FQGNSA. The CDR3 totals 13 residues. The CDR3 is CASSPGVQYGYTF. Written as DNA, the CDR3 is TGTGCCAGCAGCCCGGGGGTCCAATATGGCTACACCTTC.

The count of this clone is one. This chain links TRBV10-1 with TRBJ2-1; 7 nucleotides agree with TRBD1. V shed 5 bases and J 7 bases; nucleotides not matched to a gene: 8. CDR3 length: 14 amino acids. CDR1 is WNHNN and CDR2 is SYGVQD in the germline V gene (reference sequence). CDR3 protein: CASSPLGRGNEQFF. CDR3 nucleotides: TGCGCCAGCAGTCCCCTAGGCAGGGGGAATGAGCAGTTCTTC.

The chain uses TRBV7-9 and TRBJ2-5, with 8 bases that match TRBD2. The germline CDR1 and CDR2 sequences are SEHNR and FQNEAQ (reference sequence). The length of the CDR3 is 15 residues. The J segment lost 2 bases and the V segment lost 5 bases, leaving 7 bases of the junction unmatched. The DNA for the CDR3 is TGTGCCAGCAGCACTTACGGGGGGGTTCAAGAGACCCAGTACTTC. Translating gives CASSTYGGVQETQYF.

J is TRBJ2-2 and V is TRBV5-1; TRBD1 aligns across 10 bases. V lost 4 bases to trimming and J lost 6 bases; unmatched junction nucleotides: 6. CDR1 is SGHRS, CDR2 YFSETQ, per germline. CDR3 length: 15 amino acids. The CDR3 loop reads CASSPGQGSPGELFF. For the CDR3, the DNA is TGCGCCAGCAGCCCGGGACAGGGGTCCCCCGGGGAGCTGTTTTTT.

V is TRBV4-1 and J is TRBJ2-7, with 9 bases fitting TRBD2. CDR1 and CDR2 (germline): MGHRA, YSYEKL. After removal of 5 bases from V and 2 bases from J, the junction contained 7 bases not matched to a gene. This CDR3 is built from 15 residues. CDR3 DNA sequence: TGCGCCAGCAGCAAAAGCGGGGGGACTCCCTACGAGCAGTACTTC. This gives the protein CASSKSGGTPYEQYF.

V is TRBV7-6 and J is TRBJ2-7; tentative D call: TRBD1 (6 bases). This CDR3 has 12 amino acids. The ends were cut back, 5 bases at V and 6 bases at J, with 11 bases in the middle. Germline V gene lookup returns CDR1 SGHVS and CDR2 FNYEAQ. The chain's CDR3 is CASSPTGSEQYF. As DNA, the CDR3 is TGTGCCAGCAGCCCGACAGGCTCCGAGCAGTACTTC.

CDR3 in DNA: TGTGCCACCAGTGACCACAGGGCACCTACCTACGAGCAGTACTTC. Encoded protein: CATSDHRAPTYEQYF. The rearrangement uses TRBV24-1 and TRBJ2-7; D is perhaps TRBD1 (6 bases). Per germline, CDR1 KGHDR and CDR2 SFDVKD. Trimming pared 4 bases from V and 2 bases from J, leaving 14 bases between. The CDR3 consists of 15 residues.

The CDR3 DNA sequence: TGTGCTAGTGGTCCTCGGGTACGCCCTGATACGCAGTATTTT. Translating it yields CASGPRVRPDTQYF. V usage is TRBV12-5 and J usage is TRBJ2-3; no definite D call. CDR3 size: 14 residues. Germline CDR1 is LGHNT and CDR2 is FRNRAP. V was shortened by 5 bases and J by 6 bases, with 15 bases between the two germline ends.